These 12 T cell receptor beta chains came from one sample sequenced in a study of blood T cell repertoires in COVID-19. Repertoires were generated with immunoSEQ multiplex PCR, while TCRdb's copy carries only in-frame clones and drops some. The table shows hundreds of thousands of clones, with about nine tenths occurring only once. Sequenced input: peripheral blood. These receptor sequences come from a man older than 75 with acute or convalescent COVID-19.

The rearrangement links TRBV6-2 or TRBV6-3 to TRBJ2-7; D is perhaps TRBD2 (5 bases). The CDR3 is made up of 15 amino acids. Germline CDR1 reads MNHEY; CDR2 reads SVGEGT. The V end was cut by 3 bases, the J end by 1 base, with 13 bases between. The CDR3 DNA is TGTGCCAGCAGTTATAGCGAGGCGACATCCTACGAGCAGTACGTC. It yields the protein CASSYSEATSYEQYV.

This chain connects TRBV7-3 to TRBJ2-1; possibly TRBD1 for D (6 bases). Trimming pared 3 bases from V and 0 bases from J, leaving 9 bases between. The germline gives CDR1 SGHTA, CDR2 FQGTGA. The CDR3 has 15 amino acids. The CDR3 region has the DNA TGTGCCAGCAGCTTCACAGGGAGCTCCTACAATGAGCAGTTCTTC. Translation gives CASSFTGSSYNEQFF.

The chain uses TRBV28 and TRBJ2-7; TRBD1 aligns across 7 bases. J was trimmed by 2 bases and V by 4 bases; bases with no gene match: 5. This CDR3 spans 14 amino acids. CDR1 is MDHEN and CDR2 is SYDVKM in the germline V gene. The CDR3 here is CASSSPGQTYEQYF. The CDR3 nucleotides are TGTGCCAGCAGTTCCCCGGGACAGACCTACGAGCAGTACTTC. Combining the CDR3 with reference TRBV28 and TRBJ2-7 gives the whole variable domain DVKVTQSSRYLVKRTGEKVFLECVQDMDHENMFWYRQDPGLGLRLIYFSYDVKMKEKGDIPEGYSVSREKKERFSLILESASTNQTSMYLCASSSPGQTYEQYFGPGTRLTVT.

This chain uses TRBV28 with TRBJ2-2; TRBD1 agrees at 10 bases. The V segment lost 6 bases and the J segment 5 bases; nucleotides outside the gene matches: 6. CDR3 length: 15 amino acids. Germline V gene lookup returns CDR1 MDHEN and CDR2 SYDVKM. For the CDR3, the DNA is TGTGCCAGCAGCCGACAGGGGGCAAGGACCGGGGAGCTGTTTTTT. As protein: CASSRQGARTGELFF.

The gene calls are TRBV7-6 and TRBJ2-1; possibly TRBD1 for D (6 bases). The V end was cut by 5 bases, the J end by 11 bases, with 19 bases between. Germline CDR1 and CDR2: SGHVS and FNYEAQ. The CDR3 consists of 14 residues. As DNA, the CDR3 is TGTGCCAGCAGCCCTCTCTCGACCGGGACACAGCAGTTCTTC. Its translation: CASSPLSTGTQQFF.

This clone has a handful of counts. The chain recombines TRBV29-1 with TRBJ2-7; tentatively, D is TRBD2 (5 bases). The germline V and J ends were trimmed by 7 bases and 8 bases, with 18 bases remaining between them. The CDR3 is 12 amino acids. The germline V gene has CDR1 SQVTM and CDR2 ANQGSEA. The CDR3 loop is CSAVNSGGQQYV. CDR3 DNA sequence: TGCAGCGCTGTAAACAGCGGTGGGCAGCAGTACGTC.

CDR3: CASSLRPLGSEQFF. CDR3 bases: TGTGCCAGCAGTTTAAGGCCCCTAGGCTCTGAGCAGTTCTTC. The genes are TRBV27 and TRBJ2-1; no clear D. Germline CDR1 MNHEY, CDR2 SMNVEV (reference sequence). The germline V and J ends were trimmed by 2 bases and 9 bases, with 14 bases remaining between them. This CDR3 region has 14 residues.

The V call is TRBV6-5, the J call TRBJ2-7, with a weak D call TRBD2 (6 bases). CDR1 and CDR2 (germline): MNHEY, SVGAGI. The CDR3 contains 15 residues. V lost 6 bases, J lost 5 bases, and 20 bases lay in between. As DNA, the CDR3 is TGTGCCAGCAGCATCGACACCGGCCGCGGGAACGAGCAGTACTTC. Translating gives CASSIDTGRGNEQYF.

The genes are TRBV15 and TRBJ2-1; possibly TRBD2 for D (6 bases). The V gene lost 8 bases and the J gene lost 0 bases, with 17 bases spanning the gap. This CDR3 region has 16 residues. Germline loops: CDR1 LNHNV, CDR2 YYDKDF (reference sequence). The CDR3 DNA follows: TGTGCCACCGGGGGAGTCGGGAGAAGCTCCTACAATGAGCAGTTCTTC. Residues: CATGGVGRSSYNEQFF.

This chain joins TRBV6-6 and TRBJ2-3; 10 bases line up with TRBD2. From germline, CDR1 is MNHNY and CDR2 SVGAGI (reference sequence). CDR3 size: 16 residues. With V trimmed by 2 bases and J by 3 bases, 5 bases remained unmatched. This chain's CDR3 is CASSYTSGRGTDTQYF. The CDR3 nucleotides are TGTGCCAGCAGTTACACCAGCGGGAGGGGTACAGATACGCAGTATTTT.

V gene TRBV10-3 combines with J gene TRBJ1-2; 9 bases align to TRBD1. CDR1 and CDR2 from the germline V gene are ENHRY and SYGVKD. V was clipped by 8 bases and J by 3 bases; unmatched bases: 7. This CDR3 is 14 amino acids long. CDR3 in amino acids: CAIDPGQGDYGYTF. CDR3 nucleotide sequence: TGTGCCATCGATCCGGGACAGGGAGACTATGGCTACACCTTC.

This rearrangement joins TRBV19 to TRBJ2-1, with 12 bases identical to TRBD2. CDR1 and CDR2 from the germline V gene are LNHDA and SQIVND (reference sequence). The CDR3 is made up of 22 amino acids. The V and J ends lost 5 bases and 0 bases, in that order; junction bases with no gene match: 20. CDR3 bases: TGTGCCAGTAGTCTCGACGGGGGTCACCGACCTAGCGGGAGGGCCTCCTACAATGAGCAGTTCTTC. This translates into CASSLDGGHRPSGRASYNEQFF.